This T cell receptor beta chain was documented in a study of OX40 agonist ivuxolimab in advanced cancers. The length of the CDR3 is 11 residues. V lost 9 bases, J lost 4 bases, and 10 bases lay in between. Germline V lookup: CDR1 SGDLS, CDR2 YYNGEE. Sequencing was performed with immunoSEQ multiplex PCR; in TCRdb, only in-frame clones are kept and a portion is missing. Here the sample spans 30,000 to 40,000 clones, roughly 76% being singletons. V and J are TRBV9 and TRBJ1-2, with D possibly TRBD1 on 5 matching bases. Source: CD4+ or CD8+ T cells sorted from blood, taken in a trial of the OX40 agonist ivuxolimab. The receptor was derived from an adult with an advanced solid tumor such as melanoma, head and neck, liver or kidney cancer. The CDR3 coding sequence is TGTGCCATCGACAGCCTCTATGGCTACACCTTC. This gives the protein CAIDSLYGYTF.